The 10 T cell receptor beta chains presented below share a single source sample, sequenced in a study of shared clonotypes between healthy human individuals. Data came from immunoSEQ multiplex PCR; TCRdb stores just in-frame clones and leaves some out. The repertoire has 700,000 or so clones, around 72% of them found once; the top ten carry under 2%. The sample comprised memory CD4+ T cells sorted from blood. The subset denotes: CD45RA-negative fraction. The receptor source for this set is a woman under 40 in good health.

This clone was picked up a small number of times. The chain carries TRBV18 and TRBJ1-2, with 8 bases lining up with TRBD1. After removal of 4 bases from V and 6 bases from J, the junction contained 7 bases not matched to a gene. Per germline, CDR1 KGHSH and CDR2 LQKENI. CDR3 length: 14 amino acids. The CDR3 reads CASSLSAQGDGYTF. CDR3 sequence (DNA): TGTGCCAGCTCACTCAGTGCACAGGGGGATGGCTACACCTTC.

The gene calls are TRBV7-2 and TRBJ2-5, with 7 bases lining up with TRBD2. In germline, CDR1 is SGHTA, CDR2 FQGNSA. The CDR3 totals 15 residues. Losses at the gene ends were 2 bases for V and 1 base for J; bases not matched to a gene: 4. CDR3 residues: CASSLWGGGQETQYF. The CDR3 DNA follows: TGTGCCAGCAGCTTATGGGGCGGGGGCCAAGAGACCCAGTACTTC.

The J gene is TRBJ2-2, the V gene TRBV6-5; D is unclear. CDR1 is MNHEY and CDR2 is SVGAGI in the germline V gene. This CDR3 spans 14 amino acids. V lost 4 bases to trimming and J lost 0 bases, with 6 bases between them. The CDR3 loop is CASSLRANTGELFF. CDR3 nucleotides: TGTGCCAGCAGTTTAAGAGCGAACACCGGGGAGCTGTTTTTT.

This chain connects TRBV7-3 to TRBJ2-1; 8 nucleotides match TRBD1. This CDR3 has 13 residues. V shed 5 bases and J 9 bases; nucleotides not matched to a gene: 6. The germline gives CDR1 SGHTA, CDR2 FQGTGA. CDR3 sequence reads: CASSKRQGAEQFF. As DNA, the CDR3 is TGTGCCAGCAGCAAAAGGCAGGGGGCTGAGCAGTTCTTC.

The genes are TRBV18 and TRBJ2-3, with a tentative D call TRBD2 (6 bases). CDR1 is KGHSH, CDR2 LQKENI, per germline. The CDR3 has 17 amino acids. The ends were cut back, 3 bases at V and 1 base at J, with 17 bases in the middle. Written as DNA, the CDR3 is TGTGCCAGCTCACCTATGGAGGGTACAGCAGGCACAGATACGCAGTATTTT. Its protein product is CASSPMEGTAGTDTQYF.

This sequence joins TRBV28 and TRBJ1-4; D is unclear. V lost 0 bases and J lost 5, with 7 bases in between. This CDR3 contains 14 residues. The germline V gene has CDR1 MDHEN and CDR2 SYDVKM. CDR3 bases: TGTGCCAGCAGTTTATGGGGTAGGAATGAAAAACTGTTTTTT. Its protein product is CASSLWGRNEKLFF.

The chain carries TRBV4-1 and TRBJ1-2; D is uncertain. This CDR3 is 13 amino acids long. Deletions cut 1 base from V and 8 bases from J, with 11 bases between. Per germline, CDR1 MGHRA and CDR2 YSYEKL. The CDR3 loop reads CASSQVTQGGYTF. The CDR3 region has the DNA TGCGCCAGCAGCCAAGTGACCCAAGGGGGCTACACCTTC.

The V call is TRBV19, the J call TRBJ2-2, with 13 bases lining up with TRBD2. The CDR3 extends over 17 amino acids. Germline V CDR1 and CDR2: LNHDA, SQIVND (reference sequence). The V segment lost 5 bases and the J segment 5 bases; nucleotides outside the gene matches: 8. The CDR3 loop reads CASSRGLAGSGTGELFF. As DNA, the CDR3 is TGTGCCAGTAGTCGGGGACTAGCGGGATCGGGGACCGGGGAGCTGTTTTTT. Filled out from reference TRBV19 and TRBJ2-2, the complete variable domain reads DGGITQSPKYLFRKEGQNVTLSCEQNLNHDAMYWYRQDPGQGLRLIYYSQIVNDFQKGDIAEGYSVSREKKESFPLTVTSAQKNPTAFYLCASSRGLAGSGTGELFFGEGSRLTVL.

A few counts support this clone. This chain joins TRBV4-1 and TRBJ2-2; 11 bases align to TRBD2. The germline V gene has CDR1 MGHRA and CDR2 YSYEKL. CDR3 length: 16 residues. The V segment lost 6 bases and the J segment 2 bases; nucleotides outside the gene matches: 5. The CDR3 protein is CASRLAGGINTGELFF. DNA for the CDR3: TGCGCCAGCAGGCTAGCGGGAGGAATTAACACCGGGGAGCTGTTTTTT.

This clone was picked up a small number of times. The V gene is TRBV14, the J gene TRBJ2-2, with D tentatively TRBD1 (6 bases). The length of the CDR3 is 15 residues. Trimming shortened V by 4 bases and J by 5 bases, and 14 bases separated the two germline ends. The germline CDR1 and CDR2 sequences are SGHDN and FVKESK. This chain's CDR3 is CASSRIDTGTGELFF. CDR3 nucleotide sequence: TGTGCCAGCAGCCGAATCGATACAGGGACCGGGGAGCTGTTTTTT.